Here is one T cell receptor (beta chain) with its context. These data originate in a study of blood T cell repertoires in COVID-19. Across the study: Samples came from the United States, Italy and Spain, spanning acute and convalescent COVID-19.

V lost 4 bases to trimming and J lost 4 bases; unmatched junction nucleotides: 6. This CDR3 has 14 amino acids. Germline V lookup: CDR1 LNHNV, CDR2 YYDKDF (reference sequence). As processed by the authors: Quantification of nucleated cells was approximated via reference gene primer amplification. Some clones are missing from TCRdb's copy, which holds only in-frame ones; the method was immunoSEQ multiplex PCR. That table is the source of V, J and clone size, and D and trimming were worked out from the DNA. The data hold 210,000 or so clones, with about nine tenths observed a single time. This TCR was recovered from a man in his forties or fifties with acute or convalescent COVID-19. The specimen sequenced was peripheral blood. The genes are TRBV15 and TRBJ2-7; 8 nucleotides agree with TRBD1. The CDR3 DNA is TGTGCCACCAGCACCTGGACAGGGAGATACGAGCAGTACTTC. It yields the protein CATSTWTGRYEQYF.